The rows below give T cell receptor beta chains drawn from one sample of a study of CD8+ T cells in alopecia areata. Assay used: immunoSEQ multiplex PCR; TCRdb lists only in-frame clones, some missing. This repertoire shows about 220,000 clones, roughly 56% found once; its top ten account for 1.5% to 2%. The starting material was CD4+ T cells sorted from blood, obtained at week 4, from a patient treated with tofacitinib. The receptors here all came from a human donor with alopecia areata. The CDR3 runs from the conserved cysteine through the conserved F or W. The D gene is left open where the match is weak. Rows may omit the clone size; those that give it use once, few, many or a size class.

-	TRBV4-2	TRBJ2-1	TRBD1	TGTGCCAGCAGCCAACGGCAACAGGGGGCTTACAATGAGCAGTTCTTC	CASSQRQQGAYNEQFF
-	TRBV2	TRBJ1-6	-	TGTGCCAGCAGGCTCGCGGCCCTCCACTTT	CASRLAALHF
-	TRBV28	TRBJ2-5	-	TGTGCCAGCAGGGGAGCAGGGGTAGGCCAAGAGACCCAGTACTTC	CASRGAGVGQETQYF
few	TRBV10-3	TRBJ1-6	TRBD1	TGTGCCATCAGCTCCGGAGCAGGTCAGGGGGATTCACCCCTCCACTTT	CAISSGAGQGDSPLHF
-	TRBV19	TRBJ1-1	-	TGTGCCAGTACCGCCGGTCTCGGGACTGAAGCTTTCTTT	CASTAGLGTEAFF
once	TRBV29-1	TRBJ2-1	TRBD2	TGCAGCGTGACTAGCGGGGGGGCGCGTGAGCAGTTCTTC	CSVTSGGAREQFF
-	TRBV25-1	TRBJ2-7	TRBD1	TGTGCCAGCAGTGGCCGGGGACAGGGGTTTTACGAGCAGTACTTC	CASSGRGQGFYEQYF
-	TRBV30	TRBJ2-7	-	TGTGCCTGGAGGCAGGCAGGACCCTCCTACGAGCAGTACTTC	CAWRQAGPSYEQYF
-	TRBV29-1	TRBJ1-5	-	TGCAGCGTTGGACAATTAAATCAGCCCCAGCATTTT	CSVGQLNQPQHF
-	TRBV7-9	TRBJ2-1	-	TGTGCCAGCAGCTTAGGGTTGGGTGAGCAGTTCTTC	CASSLGLGEQFF
-	TRBV11-2	TRBJ2-7	TRBD1	TGTGCCAGCAGCGCCATAGGGGGCCCATACGAGCAGTACTTC	CASSAIGGPYEQYF
-	TRBV30	TRBJ1-5	-	TGTGCCTGGAGTGCAACAAATCAGCCCCAGCATTTT	CAWSATNQPQHF
-	TRBV5-6	TRBJ1-1	-	TGTGCCAGCAGCTTGGCCAGGGGAAAATCCACTGAAGCTTTCTTT	CASSLARGKSTEAFF
-	TRBV18	TRBJ1-1	-	TGTGCCAGCTCACCGCCTCGAGGACAGAGACTGAACACTGAAGCTTTCTTT	CASSPPRGQRLNTEAFF
few	TRBV7-2	TRBJ1-1	-	TGTGCCAGCAGTTTAACCCCCTCGACAGACACTGAAGCTTTCTTT	CASSLTPSTDTEAFF
-	TRBV9	TRBJ2-3	TRBD2	TGTGCCAGCAGCGTAGTAGCGGGGGGGGTCACAGATACGCAGTATTTT	CASSVVAGGVTDTQYF
-	TRBV29-1	TRBJ1-1	-	TGCAGCGTTCTCTTACAGGGTACGGATAATGAAGCTTTCTTT	CSVLLQGTDNEAFF
few	TRBV11-2	TRBJ1-2	TRBD1	TGTGCCAGCACAGGGGGAGATGGCTACACCTTC	CASTGGDGYTF
-	TRBV29-1	TRBJ2-1	TRBD2	TGCAGCGCCCGACGCGGGGGGGCTTCTGAGCAGTTCTTC	CSARRGGASEQFF
many	TRBV12-5	TRBJ1-1	-	TGTGCTAGTGTCCCCGACAGTACGTACGCTGAAGCTTTCTTT	CASVPDSTYAEAFF
-	TRBV29-1	TRBJ2-7	-	TGCAGCGTTGAACTACAGCCGAGCTCCTACGAGCAGTACTTC	CSVELQPSSYEQYF
-	TRBV7-2	TRBJ2-3	-	TGTGCCAGCAGCTTAAGCGGTCGCGCCGGAGGAGATACGCAGTATTTT	CASSLSGRAGGDTQYF
-	TRBV4-3	TRBJ2-2	-	TGCGCCAGCAGCCAAAAGAACACCGGGGAGCTGTTTTTT	CASSQKNTGELFF
-	TRBV11-3	TRBJ1-1	-	TGTGCCAGCACCACCGGGGGGGCAGCACTTCCGAACACTGAAGCTTTCTTT	CASTTGGAALPNTEAFF
-	TRBV30	TRBJ2-2	TRBD2	TGTGCCTGGAGTATTGGGACTAGAGGCACCGGGGAGCTGTTTTTT	CAWSIGTRGTGELFF
few	TRBV6-1	TRBJ2-3	-	TGTGCCAGCAGTGAACTCATGGGGGGCACAGATACGCAGTATTTT	CASSELMGGTDTQYF
-	TRBV4-1	TRBJ1-1	-	TGCGCCAGCAGCCAAGCGCTCGGTGGGGCGCACACTGAAGCTTTCTTT	CASSQALGGAHTEAFF
-	TRBV6-6	TRBJ2-6	-	TGTGCCAGCAGTCCCTCAAACTCTGGGGCCAACGTCCTGACTTTC	CASSPSNSGANVLTF
few	TRBV9	TRBJ2-5	-	TGTGCCAGCGGTCGAGGAGGCGTAGAGACCCAGTACTTC	CASGRGGVETQYF
few	TRBV9	TRBJ2-7	-	TGTGCCAGCAGCGTGACCCTAGGGGGGGAGCAGTACTTC	CASSVTLGGEQYF
-	TRBV7-2	TRBJ2-5	-	TGTGCCAGCAGCTTCACAGGAACCCGTCAAGAGACCCAGTACTTC	CASSFTGTRQETQYF
-	TRBV29-1	TRBJ1-2	TRBD1	TGCAGCGTTGGGCCCGATACAGGGGGAATTGGCTACACCTTC	CSVGPDTGGIGYTF
few	TRBV2	TRBJ2-4	-	TGTGCCAGCGGAGAGGGGTTAGGAGCCAAAAACATTCAGTACTTC	CASGEGLGAKNIQYF
-	TRBV4-1	TRBJ2-7	TRBD2	TGCGCCAGCAGCCAAGGGACTAGCGGGGGATTCGAGCAGTACTTC	CASSQGTSGGFEQYF
-	TRBV7-8	TRBJ1-5	-	TGTGCCAGCAGCTTAAGGCAGTCCGGCTATTATAGCAATCAGCCCCAGCATTTT	CASSLRQSGYYSNQPQHF
-	TRBV5-1	TRBJ1-1	-	TGCGCCAGCAGCTTAGATATTAACACTGAAGCTTTCTTT	CASSLDINTEAFF
-	TRBV9	TRBJ2-1	-	TGTGCCAGCAGCACCCAGGGTTTCGCCTACAATGAGCAGTTCTTC	CASSTQGFAYNEQFF
-	TRBV5-1	TRBJ2-1	-	TGCGCCAGCAGCCCCTTAGGAAGCGGCTACAATGAGCAGTTCTTC	CASSPLGSGYNEQFF
-	TRBV4-1	TRBJ2-5	-	TGCGCCAGCAGCCAAGATCGACCCGGGACTCTCCAAGAGACCCAGTACTTC	CASSQDRPGTLQETQYF
-	TRBV2	TRBJ1-1	TRBD1	TGTGCCAGTGACAGGGGACTGAACACTGAAGCTTTCTTT	CASDRGLNTEAFF